The source of this TCR beta chain is a study of T cells in Graves' hyperthyroidism and ophthalmopathy. Study information: Peripheral blood sampling occurred at initial diagnosis, before any treatment.

Study-level points and caveats: Clonotypes that were expanded in thyroid above 0.001 mostly appeared in blood too.

A remark on this clonotype: What it recognizes is unknown.

The V and J ends lost 5 bases and 6 bases, in that order; junction bases with no gene match: 10. Germline V lookup: CDR1 SGHVS, CDR2 FQNEAQ. CDR3 size: 16 residues. Clinicians diagnosed patients from clinical symptoms, serum thyroxine and TRAb, thyroid ultrasound and orbital computed tomography. The source material, RNA transcripts, was used to amplify TCR beta CDR3 regions. With the HTBI primer set, the TCR CDR3 went through a first round of RT-PCR. TCRdb re-called the multiplex PCR reads through MiXCR, storing one row per CDR3 protein. The sample records about 400,000 distinct CDR3 sequences, 11% to 15% being singletons.

This sequence originates from a man aged 45-60 years with Graves' ophthalmopathy. The material sequenced was blood. The V and J genes are TRBV7-8 and TRBJ1-4; 9 nucleotides match TRBD1. The CDR3 nucleotides are TGTGCCAGCAGCCCCCGTGCGGGACAGGGTTATGAAAAACTGTTTTTT. Its protein is CASSPRAGQGYEKLFF. Together with reference TRBV7-8 and TRBJ1-4, the CDR3 gives the full variable domain: GAGVSQSPRYKVAKRGQDVALRCDPISGHVSLFWYQQALGQGPEFLTYFQNEAQLDKSGLPSDRFFAERPEGSVSTLKIQRTQQEDSAVYLCASSPRAGQGYEKLFFGSGTQLSVL.